The rows below give T cell receptor beta chains drawn from one sample of a study of T-cell memory formation after mild COVID-19. A single record per CDR3 protein comes from TCRdb applying MiXCR to the 5' RACE reads. The sample lists 150,000 to 200,000 distinct CDR3 sequences; roughly 28% were seen once. The sample was PBMCs or a T cell subset sorted from them (not recorded which). These TCRs come from an adult woman who had mild COVID-19 (a few samples of this study predate the infection). Cell type and time point are not known. Both conserved end residues are part of each CDR3. The order of the fields is clone size, D gene, V gene, J gene, CDR3 protein, CDR3 DNA. D genes are given only for firm matches. Size values are once, few and many counts, or a class for expanded clones, and some rows have none.

NA,NA,TRBV4-1,TRBJ2-3,CASSQEIPYTQYF,TGCGCCAGCAGCCAAGAGATCCCATATACGCAGTATTTT
few,TRBD1,TRBV20-1,TRBJ2-7,CSARETGLSSYEQYF,TGCAGTGCTAGGGAGACAGGGCTCAGCTCCTACGAGCAGTACTTC
NA,TRBD1,TRBV6-2/TRBV6-3,TRBJ2-5,CASRPDRQETQYF,TGTGCCAGCAGACCGGACAGGCAAGAGACCCAGTACTTC
many,NA,TRBV7-9,TRBJ2-4,CASSLGAGHLDIQYF,TGTGCCAGCAGCTTAGGGGCGGGGCATCTGGACATTCAGTACTTC
NA,NA,TRBV5-4,TRBJ2-1,CASSPPQLGEQFF,TGTGCCAGCAGCCCTCCTCAGCTTGGTGAGCAGTTCTTC
NA,TRBD1,TRBV6-5,TRBJ1-1,CASSYHTTGAGTFF,TGTGCCAGCAGTTACCATACAACAGGGGCGGGAACTTTCTTT
few,NA,TRBV7-9,TRBJ2-2,CASSINRVSAGELFF,TGTGCCAGCAGCATCAACAGGGTTAGCGCCGGGGAGCTGTTTTTT
NA,TRBD1,TRBV7-2,TRBJ2-7,CASSSRTGYEQYF,TGTGCCAGCAGCTCCCGGACAGGCTACGAGCAGTACTTC
few,TRBD2,TRBV20-1,TRBJ2-1,CSAPPSGTSGNNEQFF,TGCAGTGCTCCTCCCAGCGGGACTAGCGGAAACAATGAGCAGTTCTTC
NA,TRBD1,TRBV25-1,TRBJ2-7,CASSEFEDRVNDEQYF,TGTGCCAGCAGTGAATTTGAGGACAGGGTCAACGACGAGCAGTACTTC
NA,TRBD1,TRBV20-1,TRBJ1-2,CSATTGVVGYTF,TGCAGTGCAACAACAGGGGTGGTTGGCTACACCTTC
few,NA,TRBV24-1,TRBJ1-6,CARHNSPLHF,TGTGCCAGACACAATTCACCCCTCCACTTT
few,TRBD1,TRBV23-1,TRBJ2-7,CASSPRRDRGLRQYF,TGCGCCAGCAGTCCCCGGCGGGACAGGGGGCTCAGGCAGTACTTC
NA,TRBD2,TRBV5-1,TRBJ2-1,CASSSRTSGGAGSYNEQFF,TGCGCCAGCAGCTCTCGGACTAGCGGGGGGGCCGGGTCCTACAATGAGCAGTTCTTC
NA,NA,TRBV12-3/TRBV12-4,TRBJ2-4,CASSLINIQYF,TGTGCCAGCAGTTTAATAAACATTCAGTACTTC
NA,NA,TRBV7-9,TRBJ2-1,CASSKDGTDYNEQFF,TGTGCCAGCAGCAAAGACGGGACGGACTACAATGAGCAGTTCTTC
few,NA,TRBV10-3,TRBJ1-2,CAISGEGDYGYTF,TGTGCCATCAGTGGAGAGGGAGACTATGGCTACACCTTC
few,TRBD2,TRBV18,TRBJ2-1,CASSLPTSGSGNEQFF,TGTGCCAGCTCACTTCCGACTAGCGGGAGTGGGAATGAGCAGTTCTTC
NA,NA,TRBV19,TRBJ1-1,CASATLLRDPNTEAFF,TGTGCCAGTGCTACACTTCTCAGGGACCCGAACACTGAAGCTTTCTTT
NA,NA,TRBV15,TRBJ2-7,CATSRAGTGSYEQYF,TGTGCCACCAGCAGAGCGGGGACGGGCTCCTACGAGCAGTACTTC
few,TRBD2,TRBV27,TRBJ2-2,CATKRDVNTGELFF,TGTGCCACCAAGCGGGACGTAAACACCGGGGAGCTGTTTTTT
NA,NA,TRBV4-3,TRBJ1-1,CASSLGTLGAEAFF,TGCGCCAGCAGCCTCGGGACTTTGGGCGCTGAAGCTTTCTTT
few,NA,TRBV25-1,TRBJ2-7,CASSGNRVLYEQYF,TGTGCCAGCAGTGGAAACAGGGTTTTGTACGAGCAGTACTTC
NA,NA,TRBV4-2,TRBJ2-5,CASSQLQGKAETQYF,TGTGCCAGCAGCCAACTTCAGGGAAAGGCGGAGACCCAGTACTTC
few,TRBD1,TRBV6-4,TRBJ2-1,CASSEGQEYNEQFF,TGTGCCAGCAGTGAGGGACAGGAATACAATGAGCAGTTCTTC
few,TRBD2,TRBV10-3,TRBJ2-1,CAISEQSLAGLSYNEQFF,TGTGCCATCAGTGAGCAGAGTCTAGCGGGCCTCTCCTACAATGAGCAGTTCTTC
NA,NA,TRBV20-1,TRBJ1-3,CSATDGRSSGNTIYF,TGCAGTGCCACAGACGGTAGGAGCTCTGGAAACACCATATATTTT
NA,NA,TRBV10-3,TRBJ1-1,CAISEGRTEAFF,TGTGCCATCAGCGAAGGACGCACTGAAGCTTTCTTT
NA,NA,TRBV6-2/TRBV6-3,TRBJ2-5,CASSYFRRWETETQYF,TGTGCCAGCAGTTACTTCCGGAGGTGGGAGACTGAGACCCAGTACTTC
NA,NA,TRBV7-8,TRBJ1-5,CASSLTMGGRVDQPQHF,TGTGCCAGCAGCTTAACTATGGGCGGCAGGGTGGATCAGCCCCAGCATTTT
NA,NA,TRBV14,TRBJ2-7,CASSQDVGGRGQYF,TGTGCCAGCAGCCAAGATGTGGGGGGTCGAGGGCAGTACTTC
NA,NA,TRBV10-3,TRBJ2-5,CAISEDYQMGETQYF,TGTGCCATCAGTGAAGACTATCAGATGGGAGAGACCCAGTACTTC
NA,NA,TRBV14,TRBJ1-2,CASSRPRNYGYTF,TGTGCCAGCAGCCGCCCTCGTAACTATGGCTACACCTTC
few,NA,TRBV18,TRBJ1-1,CASSPPGQPGAFF,TGTGCCAGCTCACCACCAGGACAGCCAGGCGCTTTCTTT
NA,TRBD2,TRBV7-3,TRBJ2-7,CASSWTGLAGGEQYF,TGTGCCAGCAGCTGGACGGGACTAGCGGGAGGTGAGCAGTACTTC
once,TRBD2,TRBV7-6,TRBJ2-7,CASSPLLAGDYEQYF,TGTGCCAGCAGCCCACTACTAGCGGGGGATTACGAGCAGTACTTC
once,TRBD1,TRBV7-9,TRBJ1-1,CASSLGDREAFF,TGTGCCAGCAGCTTAGGGGACAGGGAAGCTTTCTTT
NA,NA,TRBV4-3,TRBJ2-1,CASSHLYVRRGYNEQFF,TGCGCCAGCAGCCATCTCTACGTGCGTCGGGGATACAATGAGCAGTTCTTC
NA,NA,TRBV7-9,TRBJ2-1,CASSPALGPEPNEQFF,TGTGCCAGCAGCCCCGCCCTGGGACCGGAACCCAATGAGCAGTTCTTC
once,NA,TRBV12-3/TRBV12-4,TRBJ2-3,CASSLRPIAGISTDTQYF,TGTGCCAGCAGTTTACGGCCTATTGCCGGTATTAGCACAGATACGCAGTATTTT
NA,NA,TRBV30,TRBJ2-2,CAWTQQGYTGELFF,TGTGCCTGGACCCAGCAGGGGTACACCGGGGAGCTGTTTTTT